This TCR beta chain was recorded in a study of blood T cells in healthy people across ages. V lost 5 bases and J lost 7; bases outside the gene matches: 4. The CDR3 is made up of 13 amino acids. From germline, CDR1 is SGHTA and CDR2 FQGNSA. Overall study results and limits: Strong correlation was found linking TCR beta diversity to naive T cell percentage. Donor CMV status was unknown, possibly confounding expanded clonotype changes.

It was with a sample-barcoded 5' primer and a J-beta primer mix that a second PCR of roughly 7 to 12 cycles was run. TCRdb reprocessed the 5' RACE reads with MiXCR, giving one entry per CDR3 protein. Among around 1,100,000 distinct CDR3 sequences, more than 30% were seen once, and the ten largest hold around 13%. This clonotype was found a few times. The antigen is not known. The receptor was isolated from a man aged 18 to 30 in good health. The sequencing input was blood. The chain uses TRBV7-2 and TRBJ2-4; the match to TRBD2 covers 8 bases. CDR3 in amino acids: CASSRSSGNIQYF. CDR3 bases: TGTGCCAGCAGCCGTTCTAGCGGGAACATTCAGTACTTC.